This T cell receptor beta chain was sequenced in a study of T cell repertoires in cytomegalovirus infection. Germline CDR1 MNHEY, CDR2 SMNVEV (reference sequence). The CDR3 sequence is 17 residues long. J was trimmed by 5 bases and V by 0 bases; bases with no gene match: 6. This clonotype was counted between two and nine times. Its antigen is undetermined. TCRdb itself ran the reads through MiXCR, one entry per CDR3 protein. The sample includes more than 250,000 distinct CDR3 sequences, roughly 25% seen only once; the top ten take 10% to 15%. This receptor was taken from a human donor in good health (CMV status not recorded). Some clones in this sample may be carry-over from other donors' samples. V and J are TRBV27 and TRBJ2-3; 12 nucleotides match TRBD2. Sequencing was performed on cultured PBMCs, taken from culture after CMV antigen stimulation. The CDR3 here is CASSLSTSGSLRDTQYF. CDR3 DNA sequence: TGTGCCAGCAGTTTATCGACTAGCGGGAGTTTGAGAGATACGCAGTATTTT.